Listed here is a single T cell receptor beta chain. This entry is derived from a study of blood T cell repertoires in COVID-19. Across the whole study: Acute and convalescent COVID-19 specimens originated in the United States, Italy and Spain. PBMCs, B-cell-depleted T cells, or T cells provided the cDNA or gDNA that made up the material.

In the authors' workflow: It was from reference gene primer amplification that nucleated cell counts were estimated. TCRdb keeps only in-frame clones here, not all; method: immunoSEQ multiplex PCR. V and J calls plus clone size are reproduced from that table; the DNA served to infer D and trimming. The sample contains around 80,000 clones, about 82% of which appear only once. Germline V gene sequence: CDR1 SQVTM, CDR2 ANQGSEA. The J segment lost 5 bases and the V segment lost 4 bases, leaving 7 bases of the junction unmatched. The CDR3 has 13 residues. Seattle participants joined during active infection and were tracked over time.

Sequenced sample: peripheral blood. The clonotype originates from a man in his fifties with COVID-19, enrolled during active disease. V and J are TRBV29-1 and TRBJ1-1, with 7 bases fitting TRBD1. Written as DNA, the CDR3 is TGCAGCGTTGCCGAGGGGGCTTCAACTGAAGCTTTCTTT. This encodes CSVAEGASTEAFF.